This record covers a single T cell receptor (beta chain). The antigen is undetermined. The record originates from a study of shared clonotypes between healthy human individuals. CDR1 and CDR2 from the germline V gene are GTSNPN and SVGIG (reference sequence). V was pared by 1 base and J by 2 bases, with 6 bases between. The CDR3 has 12 residues. Partitioning of CD4+ cells yielded a CD45RA+ naive subset and a CD45RA-negative memory subset. Overall study findings and caveats: Rarefaction showed that sequencing of sorted subsets was incomplete (despite large depth).

The run depth of the assay was deep. Sorted-subset replicate PCR reactions were performed with approximately 200 ng DNA, corresponding to tens of thousands of T cell genomes. Using immunoSEQ multiplex PCR, the repertoire was profiled, and TCRdb retains in-frame clones only, with some absent. The table lists 1.4 million or so clones, about 98.5% of them singletons. This sequence joins TRBV30 and TRBJ2-7; D is unresolved. Sequencing was performed on naive CD4+ T cells sorted from blood. The sample's subset: CD45RA+ positively selected. The origin of this receptor is a man in his thirties or forties in good health. This CDR3 reads CAWSEQTYEQYF. Here the CDR3 DNA reads TGTGCCTGGAGTGAACAGACCTACGAGCAGTACTTC. Combining the CDR3 with reference TRBV30 and TRBJ2-7 gives the whole variable domain SQTIHQWPATLVQPVGSPLSLECTVEGTSNPNLYWYRQAAGRGLQLLFYSVGIGQISSEVPQNLSASRPQDRQFILSSKKLLLSDSGFYLCAWSEQTYEQYFGPGTRLTVT.